This TCR beta chain was sequenced for a study of breast tumors, draining lymph nodes, adjacent tissues. This clonotype was seen repeatedly, ten times or more. Its antigen is still unknown. Germline trimming cut 5 bases from V and 4 bases from J; bases unmatched to any gene: 7. The V gene's germline CDR1 is SGHVS and CDR2 FQNEAQ. The length of the CDR3 is 15 residues. Samples came from axillary lymph nodes draining the breast cancer. TCRdb fed the multiplex PCR reads into MiXCR, producing one record per CDR3 protein. The repertoire holds under 350,000 distinct CDR3 sequences, with 30% as singletons. Broader study findings: Tumor and nontumor repertoires were significantly more similar in luminal-like than in basal-like breast cancer.

V gene TRBV7-8 combines with J gene TRBJ2-2, with 7 bases lining up with TRBD1. This TCR was sampled from a female donor with breast cancer. Some clones in this sample may be carry-over from other donors' samples. Sequencing input: axillary lymph node tissue. The CDR3 nucleotides read TGTGCCAGCAGCCCCACAGGGGTTTCCACCGGGGAGCTGTTTTTT. It is translated as CASSPTGVSTGELFF.